The 3 T cell receptor beta chains listed next were all sequenced from one sample in a study of T cells expressing NK-cell markers. For each CDR3 protein, TCRdb gives one entry from its re-call of the 5' RACE reads, without DNA. The sample table includes a few hundred thousand distinct CDR3 sequences. The material sequenced was blood T cells: a sorted CD56 or NKG2C T cell subset, CD4+ or CD8+ T cells, or bulk PBMC T cells (not recorded which). The receptors stem from a man aged 18-69 years in good health.

The rearrangement joins TRBV7-9 to TRBJ2-7; TCRdb picks TRBD2, but there is no DNA to check that call. Germline values: CDR1 SEHNR, CDR2 FQNEAQ (reference sequence). The CDR3 sequence is 16 residues long. The CDR3 sequence: CASSSPPAGDGYEQYF.

This rearrangement joins TRBV19 to TRBJ1-6. Per germline, CDR1 LNHDA and CDR2 SQIVND (reference sequence). There are 16 residues in the CDR3. CDR3 loop: CASRVFPGSYNSPLHF.

J is TRBJ1-2 and V is TRBV5-6; TCRdb lists TRBD1, though no DNA is available to test this call. Looked up from germline, CDR1 is SGHDT and CDR2 is YYEEEE. The CDR3 spans 16 residues. CDR3 protein: CASSLGPHGQGSGYTF.